This T cell receptor beta chain appears in the sequencing data of a study of cytomegalovirus exposure and HLA in healthy donors (dated by TCRdb to between 2016 and 2019). About the investigation overall: An earlier analysis of 587 of the donors reported about 300 Gb of sequence data and 100 million to 120 million unique TCR beta sequences obtained from roughly 180 million T cells. Rather than drawing on any new phenotypic data, the later analysis identified candidate immune exposures from TCR beta sequences and the way those sequences occurred across donors. About 330 gigabases of sequencing data and roughly 81 million unique TCR sequences made up an early release that covered over 550 HLA-typed donors. Of the 398 genotyped donors, about 80% fell in the genetic ancestry cluster associated with self-reported Caucasian donors. HLA typing covered class I and class II loci at four-digit resolution. To predict cytomegalovirus infection status, the study brought together high-throughput TCR immunosequencing, statistical association of individual TCRs with disease status, and machine learning. Genome-wide SNP genotypes for about 65% of the roughly 700 donors were used in a later genetic analysis, which treated that subset as a discovery cohort. The aim of the study was to test whether cataloging public T cell receptors could identify signatures of past pathogen exposure. A later analysis re-examined previously published TCR beta repertoires from hundreds of donors and added high-resolution HLA genotyping to investigate patterns of TCR occurrence. The T cell repertoires of around 730 subjects were profiled by immunosequencing and related to cytomegalovirus serostatus. Because of strong linkage in the cohort, roughly five DR-DQ haplotypes were treated as single units for association and clustering. Donor age, sex, ethnicity and CMV serostatus were compiled alongside the repertoire data. The number of typed donors differed by locus: roughly 629-640 for A, B, C, DRB1 and DQB1; approximately 540 for DQA1; 606 for DPA1; and roughly 450 for DPB1. In addition to the first cohort of roughly 670 subjects, a separate validation cohort of approximately 120 different subjects was used. Across 398 genotyped donors of the cohort, an average of 235,054 unique TCR beta nucleotide sequences per donor were sequenced, and 15% to 20% of those sequences were non-productive. In an earlier analysis of roughly 580 of the donors, high-throughput TCR beta sequencing was used to judge whether each TCR beta V gene segment behaved as functional or pseudogenic. Every discovery cohort repertoire had been produced on one sequencing platform.

The research as a whole found: An earlier analysis of approximately 500 of the donors showed that most TCR beta V segments appeared in productive rearrangements either about 90% or about 30% of the time, which broadly matched IMGT annotations. Because HLA typing was missing for some donors at each locus, association tests included only the typed subset. The only immune exposure information available for the cohort was CMV serostatus. A later analysis found that most CMV-associated TCR beta chains appeared HLA-restricted, with HLA associations seemingly driven largely by CMV exposure. Only TCR beta chains were sequenced in this cohort, and the absence of alpha or paired-chain data limited detectable features. Most TCR sequences were observed very rarely across donors, whereas some public TCRs were present in many individuals. A further reported finding was that TCR beta sequences accurately predicted the HLA-A and HLA-B alleles for most subjects in the first cohort. Because counts were too low, seventeen rarely observed V segments, including chromosome 9 orphons, were excluded from the earlier analysis of several hundred of the donors. The sequencing pipeline was judged likely to have produced a cluster of highly shared sequence variants as a technical artifact. A total of around 150 TCR beta chains were listed by the study as associated with cytomegalovirus. A later genetic analysis reported fewer N-insertions in productive TCRs among donors in an Asian-associated ancestry cluster than the roughly 690-donor mean. Compared with equally common non-associated chains, HLA-associated TCR beta chains in a later analysis were more clonally expanded and had lower generation probabilities. It was suggested by the authors that the approach could potentially be generalized to other disease states and immunological phenotypes. Three of the identified cytomegalovirus-associated TCR beta chains were confirmed in vitro to be specific for cytomegalovirus antigens. Several of the top co-occurrence clusters appeared to be linked to parvovirus B19, influenza, CMV and Epstein-Barr virus, according to a later analysis. When HLA alleles, especially DR and DQ, strongly co-occurred, attributing TCR associations to individual alleles was difficult. Some IMGT-functional V segments, including TRBV6-2 and TRBV6-3, could not be told apart with the 87-base-pair reads, so those segments were excluded. In a later analysis, around 15,000 TCR beta sequences were associated with specific HLA alleles at a false discovery rate of 0.05. V-gene and J-gene trimming of TCR beta chains was associated with a missense DCLRE1C variant in a later genetic analysis, and the association was replicated in an independent cohort. According to a later analysis, TCR association rates differed among HLA loci, with DRB1 alleles showing the most associated TCRs and HLA-C alleles showing the fewest. The classifier was reported to diagnose cytomegalovirus status with high specificity and sensitivity in both the original and validation cohorts. The presence/absence analyses assumed that sequencing depth was roughly uniform across donors, and that assumption may not be true. Linkage disequilibrium might explain the correlated functional status among segregating V segments, but an unknown experimental factor could not be ruled out.

A note on this clone: It has no known antigen specificity. No base qualities exist here, and no much larger clone lies one base off it.

Reading the germline V gene gives CDR1 SGHAT and CDR2 FQNNGV. V and J are truncated by 3 bases and 3 bases respectively, leaving an intervening sequence of 9 bases. The CDR3 runs 14 amino acids, cysteine and phenylalanine included. CDR3 DNA only is kept here, 42 bases in frame from base 1. The cohort was made up of roughly 670 healthy bone marrow donors. Cohort members were all nominally healthy when sampled, although unrecorded immune exposures were likely present. The donor was CMV seropositive and was included in the group of approximately 300 seropositive cohort members. A peripheral blood sample was collected from each donor, and TCR beta sequencing was performed on peripheral blood mononuclear cells. The Qiagen DNeasy Blood Extraction Kit was used to extract genomic DNA from the blood cell samples. Library construction relied on the immunoSEQ multiplex PCR assay. For the multiplex PCR, a mixture combining 60 forward primers for TCR Vbeta segments and 13 reverse primers for TCR Jbeta segments was used. The CDR3 region of rearranged TCR beta genes was amplified from genomic DNA by a multiplex PCR assay. On the Illumina HiSeq System, the amplified TCR beta libraries were sequenced as 87-base-pair reads. On the study's bioinformatics: In a later analysis, some 80 million unique TCR beta chains were counted across the 500 to 850 repertoires, and around 10 million of these chains were shared by at least two donors. Raw reads were error-corrected and collapsed into unique sequences with a nearest-neighbor algorithm that merged closely related sequences to remove PCR and sequencing errors. V, D and J gene segments were assigned by aligning CDR3 sequences to IMGT reference sequences. For a sequence to be retained, a match of at least six nucleotides was required to both a V gene segment and a J gene segment. Rearrangements were classified as productive when the CDR3 lacked stop codons and remained in frame with V and J, and all other rearrangements were classified as non-productive. CDR3 was defined according to IMGT convention as the region running from the second conserved V-encoded cysteine to the conserved J-encoded phenylalanine. The earlier analysis of about 530 of the donors excluded any sequence lacking an unambiguous match to a single V gene segment. In an earlier analysis of approximately 560 of the donors, a V segment was called functional when productive rearrangements were above 56.7%, and segregating when the standard deviation between donors exceeded 5%. To diagnose cytomegalovirus status from the catalog of TCR beta chain sequences, a statistical classification framework was built. A later analysis assigned V and J genes by comparing TCR nucleotide sequences with IMGT/GENE-DB human TR gene sequences. The TCRdist pipeline was used in a later analysis to assign CDR3 sequences and most-parsimonious VDJ recombination scenarios. A later analysis defined each TCR beta chain by its CDR3 amino acid sequence plus V-gene family, and excluded reads lacking a unique V-gene family. As a way to deal with suspected cross-contamination and a sequencing artifact, a later analysis dropped hundreds of nucleotide sequences that were highly shared and had low generation probability. In a later analysis, a clonal expansion index was calculated for each public chain from normalized within-repertoire ranks of inferred template counts. Generation probabilities in a later analysis came from a VDJ recombination model fitted to out-of-frame rearrangements, and those results were checked against IGoR. A later analysis scored TCR-TCR, TCR-HLA and TCR-CMV co-occurrence with hypergeometric tests, applying a repertoire-size bias correction to TCR pairs. A later analysis estimated false discovery rates by permuting HLA or CMV assignments 20 times. In a later analysis, co-occurring TCRs were grouped using DBSCAN, and TCRdist sequence similarity was added for clustering within HLA-allele-positive subsets. Co-occurrence clustering excluded repertoires with fewer than 30,000 or more than 120,000 public chains, plus five with anomalous nucleotide sharing. The table comes from immuneACCESS by way of TCRdb, which keeps in-frame sequences with V and J called. Part of the clones is missing from these tables; in studies checked, under half for an unresolved V gene and the rest for unknown reasons. The V and J calls and the clone size are those of that table, but D and trimming were determined from the DNA. Present in this sample are roughly 130,000 clones, 60% to 75% of which were seen just once. The ten largest clonotypes hold 5.8% of the sample.

Sequencing was done on a sample of PBMCs. This clonotype was sampled from a woman in her fifties or sixties in good health and CMV-seropositive. The V gene is TRBV11-2 and the J gene is TRBJ1-5; the D gene remains uncertain. The DNA is TGTGCCAGCAGCTTCTCCGGGGACAATCAGCCCCAGCATTTT. Its translation is CASSFSGDNQPQHF.